This TCR beta chain is drawn from a study of blood T cell repertoires in COVID-19. Study details: Material from acute and convalescent COVID-19 was sourced from the United States, Italy and Spain.

Measured with immunoSEQ multiplex PCR; TCRdb has only the in-frame clones, and not every one. The sample lists about 310,000 clones, roughly 91% seen once, with 1% in the top ten. Germline loops: CDR1 ENHRY, CDR2 SYGVKD. This CDR3 contains 13 residues. Trimming cost V 5 bases and J 3 bases, with 9 bases left between them. This receptor was taken from a man between 45 and 60 years old with active or convalescent COVID-19. The rearrangement joins TRBV10-3 to TRBJ2-3; unclear D gene. The sequenced material came from peripheral blood. The CDR3 coding sequence is TGTGCCATCAGTCGTTACATTACAGATACGCAGTATTTT. Encoded protein: CAISRYITDTQYF.